Presented here are 27 T cell receptor beta chains from one specimen sequenced in a study of vaccination and CD4 T cells after COVID-19. Treatment in this sample: approximately nine-day PBMC culture with coronavirus spike peptide pools or control peptides (ViraFEST assay). For these receptors, no antigen is known. An Oncomine TCR Beta short-read assay was used to sequence the DNA from cultured CD4+ T cells. TCRdb re-called the PCR reads with MiXCR, one entry per CDR3 protein. The sample shows some 18,000 distinct CDR3 sequences, around 56% of them seen only once. The material sequenced was CD4+ T cells from blood, cultured in vitro, taken before SARS-CoV-2 vaccination. These receptors were taken from a human donor who had recovered from COVID-19.

The rearrangement links TRBV11-2 to TRBJ1-1, with 8 bases lining up with TRBD1. This CDR3 is built from 14 residues. Germline V gives CDR1 SGHAT, CDR2 FQNNGV. The V segment lost 5 bases and the J segment 6 bases; nucleotides outside the gene matches: 8. The CDR3, as DNA: TGTGCCAGCAGCCCCGGACAGGGTCGGTCTGAAGCTTTCTTT. It encodes CASSPGQGRSEAFF.

The genes are TRBV20-1 and TRBJ2-5; the match to TRBD2 covers 16 bases. Germline CDR1 reads DFQATT; CDR2 reads SNEGSKA (reference sequence). The CDR3 consists of 16 residues. The ends lost 6 bases at V and 2 bases at J; junction bases unmatched: 6. For the CDR3, the DNA is TGCAGTGCCGGGACTAGCGGGAGGGGTGGGCAAGAGACCCAGTACTTC. Translation: CSAGTSGRGGQETQYF.

The chain links TRBV24-1 to TRBJ1-1, with D maybe TRBD1 (5 bases). This CDR3 spans 13 amino acids. The V gene's germline CDR1 is KGHDR and CDR2 SFDVKD. Trimming left V 4 bases short and J 9 bases short, with 14 bases between. Here the CDR3 reads CATSEQGTWKAFF. In DNA, the CDR3 is TGTGCCACCAGTGAGCAGGGAACATGGAAAGCTTTCTTT.

V usage is TRBV5-1 and J usage is TRBJ1-1; D uncertain. V lost 0 bases to trimming and J lost 1 base, with 7 bases between them. The CDR3 covers 14 residues. The germline gives CDR1 SGHRS, CDR2 YFSETQ. CDR3 nucleotides: TGCGCCAGCAGCTTGGAGTCCCAGAACACTGAAGCTTTCTTT. Its translation: CASSLESQNTEAFF. The full variable domain, in which reference TRBV5-1 and TRBJ1-1 provide the parts outside the CDR3, is KAGVTQTPRYLIKTRGQQVTLSCSPISGHRSVSWYQQTPGQGLQFLFEYFSETQRNKGNFPGRFSGRQFSNSRSEMNVSTLELGDSALYLCASSLESQNTEAFFGQGTRLTVV.

V usage is TRBV7-3 and J usage is TRBJ1-2; D is uncertain. The CDR3 runs 14 residues. Trimming removed 3 bases from V and 0 bases from J, with 8 bases in between. Germline assignment: CDR1 SGHTA and CDR2 FQGTGA. CDR3 nucleotide sequence: TGTGCCAGCAGCTTGATGGTAGCTAACTATGGCTACACCTTC. Amino acids: CASSLMVANYGYTF.

This clonotype came up once. The J gene is TRBJ1-2, the V gene TRBV2; no clear D gene. The ends were cut back, 6 bases at V and 4 bases at J, with 6 bases in the middle. The CDR3 length is 11 residues. Germline values: CDR1 SNHLY, CDR2 FYNNEI. For the CDR3, the DNA is TGTGCCAGCAGGCCCACCTATGGCTACACCTTC. Amino acid sequence: CASRPTYGYTF.

This clonotype was detected a few times. The J gene is TRBJ2-7, the V gene TRBV20-1; 7 bases match TRBD1. This CDR3 region has 14 residues. Germline trimming cut 5 bases from V and 4 bases from J; bases unmatched to any gene: 11. The germline V gene has CDR1 DFQATT and CDR2 SNEGSKA (reference sequence). The CDR3 coding sequence is TGCAGTGCTGACACCGGACAGGATATGTACGAGCAGTACTTC. It is translated as CSADTGQDMYEQYF.

This chain joins TRBV28 and TRBJ2-5, with 12 bases aligning to TRBD1. The CDR3 contains 17 residues. J gave up 5 bases and V 6 bases, and 13 bases lay outside the gene matches. Germline assignment: CDR1 MDHEN and CDR2 SYDVKM. CDR3 sequence reads: CASSSIYRDRGHETQYF. The CDR3 coding sequence is TGTGCCAGCAGCTCTATTTACCGGGACAGGGGGCATGAGACCCAGTACTTC.

The chain links TRBV5-4 to TRBJ1-1, with 7 bases lining up with TRBD1. J lost 4 bases, V lost 3 bases, and 15 bases had no gene match. The CDR3 is 17 amino acids. Germline V gene sequence: CDR1 SGHNT, CDR2 YYREEE (reference sequence). As DNA, the CDR3 is TGTGCCAGCAGCTCCGCTAAAGCCGGACAGGTGGCCACTGAAGCTTTCTTT. It specifies CASSSAKAGQVATEAFF.

The rearrangement links TRBV7-2 to TRBJ1-1, with 9 bases lining up with TRBD1. Germline V gene sequence: CDR1 SGHTA, CDR2 FQGNSA. J was trimmed by 7 bases and V by 0 bases; bases with no gene match: 9. CDR3 length: 16 residues. This CDR3 reads CASSLAGTGREGEAFF. The CDR3 nucleotides read TGTGCCAGCAGCTTAGCCGGGACAGGGAGGGAGGGTGAAGCTTTCTTT.

The chain employs TRBV2 and TRBJ2-2; D remains unclear. This CDR3 comprises 14 residues. The V and J ends lost 3 bases and 5 bases respectively, with 10 bases between them. In germline, CDR1 is SNHLY, CDR2 FYNNEI. CDR3 DNA sequence: TGTGCCAGCAGTGATGTAATACCGACCGGGGAGCTGTTTTTT. It translates to CASSDVIPTGELFF.

The chain combines TRBV6-1 with TRBJ2-2; maybe TRBD2 (6 bases). V was pared by 3 bases and J by 7 bases, with 15 bases between. Germline V gene lookup returns CDR1 MNHNS and CDR2 SASEGT. CDR3 length: 15 amino acids. In nucleotides, the CDR3 is TGTGCCAGCAGTGACCAGGGCGGGACGGTCGGGGAGCTGTTTTTT. It specifies CASSDQGGTVGELFF.

This chain connects TRBV20-1 to TRBJ2-3; TRBD2 matches 8 bases. This CDR3 contains 14 residues. V gave up 5 bases and J gave up 5 bases; unmatched junction bases: 9. Germline lookup yields CDR1 DFQATT and CDR2 SNEGSKA (reference sequence). The DNA for the CDR3 is TGCAGTGCTGGGTCCAGCGGGAGAAGAGATACGCAGTATTTT. Amino acids: CSAGSSGRRDTQYF.

The rearrangement links TRBV12-3 or TRBV12-4 to TRBJ1-1; D gene ambiguous. Trimming removed 6 bases at V and 2 bases at J, with 7 bases between. The CDR3 loop spans 12 amino acids. The DNA of the CDR3 is TGTGCCAGCAGCTTAAGTAACACTGAAGCTTTCTTT. Encoded protein: CASSLSNTEAFF.

The chain is built from TRBV20-1 and TRBJ1-5; TRBD1 might be the D (5 bases). V was trimmed by 0 bases and J by 5 bases, leaving 14 bases between them. CDR1 is DFQATT and CDR2 is SNEGSKA in the germline V gene (reference sequence). This CDR3 has 15 residues. The CDR3, as DNA: TGCAGTGCTAGAGATCAGGGTGGCGGTCATCAGCCCCAGCATTTT. Its translation is CSARDQGGGHQPQHF.

In its sample, this clonotype was seen once. This chain uses TRBV2 with TRBJ2-7; TRBD1 agrees at 9 bases. Germline V gene sequence: CDR1 SNHLY, CDR2 FYNNEI. Trimming at V came to 5 bases and at J to 7 bases, leaving 9 bases not matched to a gene. There are 14 residues in the CDR3. CDR3 loop: CASSKNRGRDEQYF. The CDR3 DNA is TGTGCCAGCAGTAAAAACAGGGGGCGCGATGAGCAGTACTTC.

This chain connects TRBV7-3 to TRBJ2-1; 10 bases map to TRBD2. The CDR3 consists of 15 residues. After removal of 5 bases from V and 4 bases from J, the junction contained 5 bases not matched to a gene. The germline V gene has CDR1 SGHTA and CDR2 FQGTGA. For the CDR3, the DNA is TGTGCCAGCAGCCGAACTAGCGGGATGTACAATGAGCAGTTCTTC. As protein: CASSRTSGMYNEQFF.

The chain couples TRBV2 to TRBJ2-7, with D unresolved. The CDR3 runs to 13 residues. V lost 8 bases, J lost 6 bases, and 17 bases lay in between. Germline V gene lookup returns CDR1 SNHLY and CDR2 FYNNEI. The CDR3 DNA follows: TGTGCCAGCCGGCGTAGCCCTGGGTTCGAGCAGTACTTC. Translation gives CASRRSPGFEQYF.

This clonotype came up a few times. V usage is TRBV4-3 and J usage is TRBJ1-6; TRBD1 might be the D (5 bases). CDR1 and CDR2 from the germline V gene are LGHNA and YSLEER. Trimming stripped 0 bases from V and 13 bases from J, with 13 bases between. The CDR3 loop spans 14 amino acids. The CDR3 region is CASSQETGGSPLHF. The CDR3 coding sequence is TGCGCCAGCAGCCAAGAAACAGGCGGCTCGCCCCTCCACTTT.

V usage is TRBV7-9 and J usage is TRBJ1-6; tentatively, D is TRBD1 (6 bases). This CDR3 spans 14 amino acids. CDR1 SEHNR and CDR2 FQNEAQ come from the germline V gene (reference sequence). V lost 5 bases and J 7 bases, leaving 12 bases between the germline ends. CDR3 coding DNA: TGTGCCAGCAGCCTACAGGGTAGAAATTCACCCCTCCACTTT. Residues: CASSLQGRNSPLHF.

V usage is TRBV7-8 and J usage is TRBJ2-7, with 9 bases fitting TRBD2. The length of the CDR3 is 15 residues. Trimming took 5 bases from V and 3 from J; bases not matched to a gene: 8. Germline V gene data show CDR1 as SGHVS and CDR2 as FQNEAQ. CDR3 DNA: TGTGCCAGCAGCGACTTAGCGGGAGTGTACTACGAGCAGTACTTC. Its protein product is CASSDLAGVYYEQYF.

This clonotype has more than one count but fewer than ten. V is TRBV6-1 and J is TRBJ1-6; D call uncertain. The germline V gene has CDR1 MNHNS and CDR2 SASEGT. The V end was cut by 8 bases, the J end by 5 bases, with 13 bases between. This CDR3 is built from 14 residues. CDR3 loop: CASLRERDNSPLHF. CDR3 sequence (DNA): TGTGCCAGCCTCCGGGAAAGGGATAATTCACCCCTCCACTTT.

The CDR3 DNA sequence: TGTGCCAGCAGCCCCACGGGGGGCAATCAGCCCCAGCATTTT. Encoded protein: CASSPTGGNQPQHF. The chain couples TRBV5-5 to TRBJ1-5; TRBD1 is a possible D gene (5 bases). The V and J ends lost 4 bases and 2 bases respectively, with 10 bases between them. The CDR3 has 14 residues. CDR1 SGHKS and CDR2 YYEKEE come from the germline V gene (reference sequence).

This chain joins TRBV30 and TRBJ1-2; D uncertain. Germline CDR1 GTSNPN, CDR2 SVGIG (reference sequence). Trimming shortened V by 3 bases and J by 4 bases, and 18 bases separated the two germline ends. The CDR3 loop spans 15 amino acids. CDR3 residues: CAWSPTLQQPYGYTF. In nucleotides, the CDR3 is TGTGCCTGGAGCCCGACGCTTCAGCAACCCTATGGCTACACCTTC.

This clonotype was observed a handful of times. This sequence joins TRBV20-1 and TRBJ1-5, with a possible D match to TRBD1 (5 bases). CDR1 is DFQATT, CDR2 SNEGSKA, per germline (reference sequence). Trimming took 4 bases from V and 2 from J, leaving 15 bases between them. The CDR3 totals 15 residues. DNA of the CDR3: TGCAGTGCTAAACCCAGGGACGTTGGCAATCAGCCCCAGCATTTT. This sequence encodes CSAKPRDVGNQPQHF.

The rearrangement links TRBV7-2 to TRBJ1-5; maybe TRBD1 (5 bases). This CDR3 has 15 residues. The V gene lost 6 bases and the J gene lost 7 bases, with 19 bases spanning the gap. The germline V gene has CDR1 SGHTA and CDR2 FQGNSA. CDR3 protein: CASSPEKGSWQPQHF. CDR3 DNA: TGTGCCAGCAGTCCTGAAAAGGGGTCGTGGCAGCCCCAGCATTTT.

V and J are TRBV20-1 and TRBJ2-5, with D tentatively TRBD1 or TRBD2 (6 bases each). Trimming pared 4 bases from V and 4 bases from J, leaving 13 bases between. Germline V gene lookup returns CDR1 DFQATT and CDR2 SNEGSKA (reference sequence). The CDR3 has 13 amino acids. The CDR3 coding sequence is TGCAGTGCTATTAGGGGGGTAGGAGAGACCCAGTACTTC. Amino acids: CSAIRGVGETQYF.